This T cell receptor beta chain was captured in a study of metastatic and nonmetastatic thyroid tumors. Study conclusions and caveats: Benign nodules were reported to have significantly lower TCR beta diversity than malignant thyroid tumors, in blood and tumor.

Authors' processing steps: The study's classifier, a distant-metastasis tool for papillary thyroid cancer, was built using CDR3 differences across clinicopathological groups. TCRdb re-called clones via MiXCR from the PCR reads. TCRdb's processing, not the authors' own work, is the source of the V and J calls. Of fewer than 100,000 clones listed, 15% are singletons. CDR3 size: 14 residues. V was clipped by 3 bases and J by 5 bases, with 11 bases between them. Germline V lookup: CDR1 MNHEY, CDR2 SVGEGT. There are many counts of this clone. The antigen is not known. Ahead of thyroid surgery, no patient had received treatment of any kind.

The origin of this receptor is a female donor with papillary thyroid cancer or a benign thyroid nodule (not recorded which). Some clones in this sample may be carry-over from other donors' samples. Sample: blood. This chain uses TRBV6-2 or TRBV6-3 with TRBJ1-5, with D uncertain. This chain's CDR3 is CASSYPGNHQPQHF. The CDR3 DNA is TGTGCCAGCAGTTATCCGGGGAACCATCAGCCCCAGCATTTT.